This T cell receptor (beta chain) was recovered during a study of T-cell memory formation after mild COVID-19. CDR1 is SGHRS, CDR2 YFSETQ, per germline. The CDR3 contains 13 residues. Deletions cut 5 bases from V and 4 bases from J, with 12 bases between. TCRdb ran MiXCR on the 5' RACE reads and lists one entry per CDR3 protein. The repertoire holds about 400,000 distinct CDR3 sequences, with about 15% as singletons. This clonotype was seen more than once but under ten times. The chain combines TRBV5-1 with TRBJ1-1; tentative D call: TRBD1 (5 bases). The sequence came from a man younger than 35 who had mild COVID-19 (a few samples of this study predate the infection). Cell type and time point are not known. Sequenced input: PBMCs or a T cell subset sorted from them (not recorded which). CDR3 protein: CASSSWGTTEAFF. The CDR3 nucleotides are TGCGCCAGCAGTAGTTGGGGGACCACTGAAGCTTTCTTT.